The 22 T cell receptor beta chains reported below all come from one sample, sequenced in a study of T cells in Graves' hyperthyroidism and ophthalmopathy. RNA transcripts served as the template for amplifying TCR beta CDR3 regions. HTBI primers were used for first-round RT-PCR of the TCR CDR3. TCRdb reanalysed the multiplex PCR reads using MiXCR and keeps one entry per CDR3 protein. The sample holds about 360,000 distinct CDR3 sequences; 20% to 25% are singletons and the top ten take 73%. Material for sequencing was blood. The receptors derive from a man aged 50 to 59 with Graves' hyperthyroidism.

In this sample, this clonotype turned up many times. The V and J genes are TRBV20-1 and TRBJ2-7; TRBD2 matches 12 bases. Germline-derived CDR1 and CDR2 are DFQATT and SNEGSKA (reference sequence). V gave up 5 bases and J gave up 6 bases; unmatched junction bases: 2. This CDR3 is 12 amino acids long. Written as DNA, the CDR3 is TGCAGTGCTGGACTAGCGGGAATCGAGCAGTACTTC. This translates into CSAGLAGIEQYF.

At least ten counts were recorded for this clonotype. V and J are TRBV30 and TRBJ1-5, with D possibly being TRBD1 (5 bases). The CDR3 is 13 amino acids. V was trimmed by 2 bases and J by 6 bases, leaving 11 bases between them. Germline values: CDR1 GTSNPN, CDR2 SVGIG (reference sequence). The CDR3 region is CAWSSRGLQPQHF. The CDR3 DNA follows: TGTGCCTGGAGTTCGAGGGGTCTTCAGCCCCAGCATTTT.

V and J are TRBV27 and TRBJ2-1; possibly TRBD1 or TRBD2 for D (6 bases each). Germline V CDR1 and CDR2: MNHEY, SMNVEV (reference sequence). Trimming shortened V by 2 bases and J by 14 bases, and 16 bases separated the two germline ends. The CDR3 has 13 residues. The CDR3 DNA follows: TGTGCCAGCAGTTTAAAGGGGGGACGGGAGAAGTTCTTC. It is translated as CASSLKGGREKFF.

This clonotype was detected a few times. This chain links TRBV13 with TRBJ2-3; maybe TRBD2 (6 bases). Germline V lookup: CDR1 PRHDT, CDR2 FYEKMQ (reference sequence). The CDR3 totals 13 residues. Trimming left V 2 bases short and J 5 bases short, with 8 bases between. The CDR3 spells CASSLLEGDTQYF. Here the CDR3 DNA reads TGTGCCAGCAGCTTACTGGAGGGAGATACGCAGTATTTT.

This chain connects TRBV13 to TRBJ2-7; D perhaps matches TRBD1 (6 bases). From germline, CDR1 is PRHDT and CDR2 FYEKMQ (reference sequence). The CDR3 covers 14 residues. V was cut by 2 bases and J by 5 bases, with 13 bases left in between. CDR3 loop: CASSLSGRGHEQYF. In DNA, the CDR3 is TGTGCCAGCAGCTTAAGTGGCAGGGGCCACGAGCAGTACTTC.

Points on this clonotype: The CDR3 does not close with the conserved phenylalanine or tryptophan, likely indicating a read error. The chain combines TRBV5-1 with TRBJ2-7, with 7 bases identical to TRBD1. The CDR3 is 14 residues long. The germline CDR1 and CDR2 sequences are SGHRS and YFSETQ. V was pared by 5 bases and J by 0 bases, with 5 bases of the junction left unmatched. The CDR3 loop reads CASRVDRSSYEQYS. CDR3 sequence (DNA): TGCGCCAGCAGGGTGGACAGGAGCTCCTACGAGCAGTACTCC.

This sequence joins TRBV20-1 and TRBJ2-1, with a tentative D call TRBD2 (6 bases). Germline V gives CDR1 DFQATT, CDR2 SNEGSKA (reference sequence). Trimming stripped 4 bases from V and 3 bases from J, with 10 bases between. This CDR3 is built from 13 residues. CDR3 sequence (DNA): TGCAGTGCTACTGAGCGGGTCTACAATGAGCAGTTCTTC. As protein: CSATERVYNEQFF.

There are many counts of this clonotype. CDR3 region: CSARNFRQSSYEQYF. DNA for the CDR3: TGCAGTGCTAGGAACTTCAGACAGTCCTCCTACGAGCAGTACTTC. The chain recombines TRBV20-1 with TRBJ2-7; D is possibly TRBD1 (5 bases). The germline gives CDR1 DFQATT, CDR2 SNEGSKA (reference sequence). V was shortened by 3 bases and J by 0 bases, with 15 bases between the two germline ends. This CDR3 has 15 residues.

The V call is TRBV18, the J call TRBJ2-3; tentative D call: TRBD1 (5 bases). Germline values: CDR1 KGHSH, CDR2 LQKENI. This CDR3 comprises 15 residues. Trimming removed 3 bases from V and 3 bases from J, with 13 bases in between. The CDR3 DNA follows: TGTGCCAGCTCACCGGTTCAGGGATCGACAGATACGCAGTATTTT. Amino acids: CASSPVQGSTDTQYF.

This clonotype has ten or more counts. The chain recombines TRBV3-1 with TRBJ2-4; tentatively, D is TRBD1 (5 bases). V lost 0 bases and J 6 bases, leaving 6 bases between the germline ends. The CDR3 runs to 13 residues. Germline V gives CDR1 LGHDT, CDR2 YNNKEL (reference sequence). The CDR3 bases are TGTGCCAGCAGCCAAGACAGGGTAAACATTCAGTACTTC. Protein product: CASSQDRVNIQYF.

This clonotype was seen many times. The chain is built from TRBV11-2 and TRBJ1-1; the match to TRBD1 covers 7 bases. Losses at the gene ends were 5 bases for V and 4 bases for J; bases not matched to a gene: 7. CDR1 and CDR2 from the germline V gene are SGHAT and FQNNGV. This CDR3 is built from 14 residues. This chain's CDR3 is CASSPQGSATEAFF. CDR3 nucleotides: TGTGCCAGCAGCCCACAGGGGTCAGCCACTGAAGCTTTCTTT.

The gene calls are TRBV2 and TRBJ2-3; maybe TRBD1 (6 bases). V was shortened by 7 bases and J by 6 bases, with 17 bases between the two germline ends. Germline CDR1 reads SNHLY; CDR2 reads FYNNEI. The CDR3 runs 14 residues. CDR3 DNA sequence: TGTGCCAGCAAGTGGAGCGGACAGCGGGATACGCAGTATTTT. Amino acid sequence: CASKWSGQRDTQYF. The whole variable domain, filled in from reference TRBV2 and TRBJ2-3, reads EPEVTQTPSHQVTQMGQEVILRCVPISNHLYFYWYRQILGQKVEFLVSFYNNEISEKSEIFDDQFSVERPDGSNFTLKIRSTKLEDSAMYFCASKWSGQRDTQYFGPGTRLTVL.

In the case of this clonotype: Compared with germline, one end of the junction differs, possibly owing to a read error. The CDR3 DNA is TGCGCCAGCAGTTTTGACTATTCAGGCAATGAGCAGCTCTTC. Translation gives CASSFDYSGNEQLF. V usage is TRBV5-1 and J usage is TRBJ2-1, with D maybe TRBD2 (5 bases). The length of the CDR3 is 14 residues. CDR1 and CDR2 from the germline V gene are SGHRS and YFSETQ.

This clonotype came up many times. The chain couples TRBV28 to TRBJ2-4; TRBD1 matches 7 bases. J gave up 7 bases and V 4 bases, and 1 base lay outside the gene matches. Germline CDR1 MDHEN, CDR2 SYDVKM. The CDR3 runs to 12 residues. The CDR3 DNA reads TGTGCCAGCAGTTCGGGACAGAACATTCAGTACTTC. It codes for CASSSGQNIQYF.

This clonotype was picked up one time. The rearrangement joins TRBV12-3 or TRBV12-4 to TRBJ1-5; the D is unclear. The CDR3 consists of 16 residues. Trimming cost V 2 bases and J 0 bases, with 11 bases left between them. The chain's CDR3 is CASSLSALVSNQPQHF. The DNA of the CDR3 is TGTGCCAGCAGTTTATCGGCACTAGTTAGCAATCAGCCCCAGCATTTT.

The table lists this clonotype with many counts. This chain's CDR3 is CASSPLASGPTYEQYF. CDR3 bases: TGTGCCAGCAGCCCCCTGGCTAGCGGGCCCACCTACGAGCAGTACTTC. This rearrangement joins TRBV6-1 to TRBJ2-7; 8 positions agree with TRBD2. This CDR3 comprises 16 residues. Trimming removed 6 bases from V and 2 bases from J; junction bases left unmatched: 12. The germline CDR1 and CDR2 sequences are MNHNS and SASEGT.

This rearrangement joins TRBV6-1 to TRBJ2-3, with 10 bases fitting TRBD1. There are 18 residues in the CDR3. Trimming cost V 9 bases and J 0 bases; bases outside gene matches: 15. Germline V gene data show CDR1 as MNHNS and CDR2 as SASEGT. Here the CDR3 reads CARNSRDRGRTSTDTQYF. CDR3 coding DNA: TGTGCCAGGAACTCCCGGGACAGGGGCCGCACTAGCACAGATACGCAGTATTTT.

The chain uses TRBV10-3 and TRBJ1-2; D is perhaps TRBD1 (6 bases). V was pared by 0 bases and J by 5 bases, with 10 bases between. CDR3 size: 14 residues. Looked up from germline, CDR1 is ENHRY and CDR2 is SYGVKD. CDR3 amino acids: CAISESRGRYGYTF. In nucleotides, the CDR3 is TGTGCCATCAGTGAGTCGAGGGGGAGGTATGGCTACACCTTC.

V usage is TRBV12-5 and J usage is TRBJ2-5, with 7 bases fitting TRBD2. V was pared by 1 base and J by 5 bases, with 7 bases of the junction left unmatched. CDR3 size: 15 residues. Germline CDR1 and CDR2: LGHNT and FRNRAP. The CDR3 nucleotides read TGTGCTAGTGGTTTGGGGGGGGGGTACAAGGAGACCCAGTACTTC. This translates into CASGLGGGYKETQYF. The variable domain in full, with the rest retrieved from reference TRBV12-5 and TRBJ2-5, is DARVTQTPRHKVTEMGQEVTMRCQPILGHNTVFWYRQTMMQGLELLAYFRNRAPLDDSGMPKDRFSAEMPDATLATLKIQPSEPRDSAVYFCASGLGGGYKETQYFGPGTRLLVL.

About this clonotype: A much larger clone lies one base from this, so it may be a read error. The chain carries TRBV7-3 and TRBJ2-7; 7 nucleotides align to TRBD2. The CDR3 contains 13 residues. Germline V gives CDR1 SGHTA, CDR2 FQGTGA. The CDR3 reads CASSLSGDYEQCF. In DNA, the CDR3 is TGTGCCAGCAGCTTAAGTGGGGACTACGAGCAGTGCTTC.

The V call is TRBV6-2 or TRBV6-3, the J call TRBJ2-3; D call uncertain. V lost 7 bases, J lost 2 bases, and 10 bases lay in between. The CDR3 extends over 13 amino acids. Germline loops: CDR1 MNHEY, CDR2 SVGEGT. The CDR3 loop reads CASNIRSTDTQYF. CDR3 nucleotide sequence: TGTGCCAGCAACATAAGGTCCACAGATACGCAGTATTTT.

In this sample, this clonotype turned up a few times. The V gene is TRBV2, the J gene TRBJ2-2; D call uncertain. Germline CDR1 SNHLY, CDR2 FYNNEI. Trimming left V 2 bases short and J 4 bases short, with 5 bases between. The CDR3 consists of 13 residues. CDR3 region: CASSESSTGELFF. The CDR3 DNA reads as TGTGCCAGCAGTGAATCTAGCACCGGGGAGCTGTTTTTT.